This entry describes one T cell receptor beta chain. The antigen is unknown. Repertoires were generated with immunoSEQ multiplex PCR, while TCRdb's copy carries only in-frame clones and drops some. The data contain fewer than 40,000 clones, around four fifths of them singletons. CDR3 length equals 15 residues. The germline CDR1 and CDR2 sequences are SEHNR and FQNEAQ (reference sequence). V lost 2 bases and J lost 4; bases outside the gene matches: 5. The data belong to a study of T cells in narcolepsy. Across the study: Healthy controls were enrolled alongside patients with narcolepsy type 1 or type 2.

Study conclusions and caveats: Some memory CD4+ repertoires had no autoreactive clone sequences. Same-patient CSF and blood CD4+ T cell clonotypes included HCRT-specific and TRIB2-specific autoreactive ones. Autoreactive clonotypes reportedly recurred in blood of same and different patients, not controls.

Sequencing used memory (CD45RA-) CD4+ T cells from blood. J is TRBJ2-3 and V is TRBV7-9; 8 nucleotides match TRBD2. This receptor was identified in a human donor in good health. CDR3 coding DNA: TGTGCCAGCAGCTTAATCGGGGGGGCCTCAGATACGCAGTATTTT. This codes for CASSLIGGASDTQYF.